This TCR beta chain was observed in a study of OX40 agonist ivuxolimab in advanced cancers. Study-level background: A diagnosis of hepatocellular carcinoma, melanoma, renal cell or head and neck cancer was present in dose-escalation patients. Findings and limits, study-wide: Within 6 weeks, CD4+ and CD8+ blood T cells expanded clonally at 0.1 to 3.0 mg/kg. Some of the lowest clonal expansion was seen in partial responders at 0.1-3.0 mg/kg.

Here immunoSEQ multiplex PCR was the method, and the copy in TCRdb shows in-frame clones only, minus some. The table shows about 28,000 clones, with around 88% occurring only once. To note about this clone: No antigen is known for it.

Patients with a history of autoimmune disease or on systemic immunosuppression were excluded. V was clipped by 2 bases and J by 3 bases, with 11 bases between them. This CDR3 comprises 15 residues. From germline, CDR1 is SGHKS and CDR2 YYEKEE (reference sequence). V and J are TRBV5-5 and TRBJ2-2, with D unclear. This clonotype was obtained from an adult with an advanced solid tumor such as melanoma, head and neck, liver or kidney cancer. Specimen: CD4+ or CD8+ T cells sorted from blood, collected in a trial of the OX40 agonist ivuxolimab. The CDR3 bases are TGTGCCAGCAGCTTTGGTCGGTCCTACACCGGGGAGCTGTTTTTT. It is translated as CASSFGRSYTGELFF.